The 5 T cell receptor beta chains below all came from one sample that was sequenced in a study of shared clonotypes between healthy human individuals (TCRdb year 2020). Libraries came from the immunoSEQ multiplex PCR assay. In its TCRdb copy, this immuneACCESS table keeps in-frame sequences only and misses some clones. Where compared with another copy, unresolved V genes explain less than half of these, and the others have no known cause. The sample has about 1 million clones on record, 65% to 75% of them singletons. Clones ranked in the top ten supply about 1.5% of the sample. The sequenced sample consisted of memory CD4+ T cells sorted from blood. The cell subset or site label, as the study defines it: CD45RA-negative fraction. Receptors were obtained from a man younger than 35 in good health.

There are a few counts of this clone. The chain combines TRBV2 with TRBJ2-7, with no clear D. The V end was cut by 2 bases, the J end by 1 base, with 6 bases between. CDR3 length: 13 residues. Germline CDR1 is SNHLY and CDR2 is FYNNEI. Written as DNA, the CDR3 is TGTGCCAGCAGTGAACTCGAGTCCTACGAGCAGTACTTC. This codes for CASSELESYEQYF.

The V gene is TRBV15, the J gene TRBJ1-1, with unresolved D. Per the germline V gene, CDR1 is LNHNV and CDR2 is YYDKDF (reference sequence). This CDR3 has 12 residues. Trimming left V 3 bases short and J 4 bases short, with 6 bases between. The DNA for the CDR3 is TGTGCCACCAGCAGGATGGGCACTGAAGCTTTCTTT. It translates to CATSRMGTEAFF. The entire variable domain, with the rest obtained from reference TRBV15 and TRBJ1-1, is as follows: DAMVIQNPRYQVTQFGKPVTLSCSQTLNHNVMYWYQQKSSQAPKLLFHYYDKDFNNEADTPDNFQSRRPNTSFCFLDIRSPGLGDTAMYLCATSRMGTEAFFGQGTRLTVV.

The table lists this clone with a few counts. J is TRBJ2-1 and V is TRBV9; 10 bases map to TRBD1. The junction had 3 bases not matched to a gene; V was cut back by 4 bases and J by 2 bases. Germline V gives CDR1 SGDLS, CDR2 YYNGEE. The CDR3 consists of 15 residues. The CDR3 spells CASSMDRGAYNEQFF. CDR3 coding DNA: TGTGCCAGCAGCATGGACAGGGGGGCCTACAATGAGCAGTTCTTC.

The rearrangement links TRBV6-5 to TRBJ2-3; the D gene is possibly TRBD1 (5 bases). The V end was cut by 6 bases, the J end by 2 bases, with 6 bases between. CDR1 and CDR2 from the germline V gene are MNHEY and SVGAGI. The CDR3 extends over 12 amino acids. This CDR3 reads CASRDTTDTQYF. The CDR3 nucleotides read TGTGCCAGCAGGGACACCACAGATACGCAGTATTTT.

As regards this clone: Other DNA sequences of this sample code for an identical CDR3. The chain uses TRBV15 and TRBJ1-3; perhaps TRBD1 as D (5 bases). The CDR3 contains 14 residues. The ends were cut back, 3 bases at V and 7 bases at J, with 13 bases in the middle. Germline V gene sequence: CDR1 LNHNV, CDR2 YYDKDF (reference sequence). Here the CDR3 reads CATSSGGAGNTIYF. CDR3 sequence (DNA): TGTGCCACCAGCAGTGGAGGGGCGGGGAACACCATATATTTT.